Sequencing of this T cell receptor beta chain was carried out in a study of blood T cell repertoires in COVID-19. Trimming removed 1 base from V and 14 bases from J, with 18 bases in between. CDR3 length: 14 amino acids. Germline CDR1 is SGHTA and CDR2 is FQGNSA. Some clones are missing from TCRdb's copy, which holds only in-frame ones; the method was immunoSEQ multiplex PCR. The sample holds nearly 110,000 clones, 84% seen once. The sequencing input was peripheral blood. The receptor's source is a human donor in a cohort sampled during active COVID-19. The chain links TRBV7-2 to TRBJ2-1; a possible D gene is TRBD1 (6 bases). CDR3 region: CASSLDNFDRRKFF. The CDR3 DNA sequence: TGTGCCAGCAGCTTAGATAATTTTGACAGGAGGAAGTTCTTC.